The 24 T cell receptor beta chains in this list originate from one sample, sequenced in a study of response to subunit inactivated influenza vaccine. TCRdb processed the RT-PCR reads anew with MiXCR; each CDR3 protein has one entry. In the table there are around 580,000 distinct CDR3 sequences, 11% to 15% of which are singletons. Sequenced material: PBMCs from blood, taken 11 to 12 days after vaccination. Receptors were obtained from a man between 45 and 60 years old who received an inactivated influenza vaccine.

This clonotype appeared a few times. The rearrangement uses TRBV20-1 and TRBJ1-5; no clear D gene. The CDR3 is 14 residues long. Trimming took off 0 bases at V and 0 bases at J, with 6 bases between the two ends. The germline V gene encodes CDR1 DFQATT and CDR2 SNEGSKA (reference sequence). The CDR3 here is CSARDSTSNQPQHF. CDR3 in DNA: TGCAGTGCTAGAGATTCCACTAGCAATCAGCCCCAGCATTTT.

This clonotype was observed a handful of times. The J gene is TRBJ2-7, the V gene TRBV6-5, with a tentative D call TRBD2 (6 bases). CDR3 length equals 14 residues. V was shortened by 2 bases and J by 4 bases, with 12 bases between the two germline ends. Per germline, CDR1 MNHEY and CDR2 SVGAGI. The CDR3 here is CASSYGAGRYEQYF. CDR3 sequence (DNA): TGTGCCAGCAGTTACGGGGCAGGGAGGTACGAGCAGTACTTC.

This rearrangement joins TRBV20-1 to TRBJ2-5, with D possibly being TRBD1 (5 bases). The CDR3 totals 13 residues. Germline assignment: CDR1 DFQATT and CDR2 SNEGSKA (reference sequence). The CDR3 here is CSLSTDPRGDQYF. The CDR3 DNA reads TGCAGCCTCTCGACAGATCCCCGAGGCGACCAGTACTTC.

The table lists this clonotype with a few counts. V gene TRBV12-3 or TRBV12-4 combines with J gene TRBJ2-3; D possibly corresponds to TRBD1 (5 bases). CDR3 length equals 14 residues. The V end was cut by 8 bases, the J end by 2 bases, with 14 bases between. CDR3 residues: CASGAPTDTDTQYF. The CDR3 region has the DNA TGTGCCAGCGGGGCGCCGACCGACACAGATACGCAGTATTTT.

This clonotype was seen more than once but under ten times. The chain couples TRBV7-9 to TRBJ2-2; tentatively, D is TRBD1 (5 bases). CDR1 SEHNR and CDR2 FQNEAQ come from the germline V gene (reference sequence). The V end lost 6 bases, the J end lost 1 base, and 12 bases lay between the germline ends. The CDR3 sequence is 15 residues long. CDR3: CASSTYRLNTGELFF. DNA of the CDR3: TGTGCCAGCAGTACCTACAGGCTGAACACCGGGGAGCTGTTTTTT.

The rearrangement links TRBV21-1 to TRBJ1-2. TRBV21-1 represents a pseudogene. This CDR3 contains 13 residues. The CDR3 sequence: CASSRHAGYGYTF. CDR3 DNA: TGTGCCAGCAGCAGACACGCGGGTTATGGCTACACCTTC.

This clonotype was recorded a few times. The genes are TRBV7-6 and TRBJ2-1; D perhaps matches TRBD2 (5 bases). The CDR3 length is 14 residues. CDR1 is SGHVS and CDR2 is FNYEAQ in the germline V gene. Trimming took 5 bases from V and 10 from J, leaving 18 bases between them. The CDR3 DNA reads TGTGCCAGCAGCACCCGAACTAGTTCCCAGGAGCAGTTCTTC. Translation gives CASSTRTSSQEQFF.

The chain has TRBV20-1 and TRBJ1-5; D uncertain. Trimming shortened V by 3 bases and J by 4 bases, and 10 bases separated the two germline ends. Looked up from germline, CDR1 is DFQATT and CDR2 is SNEGSKA (reference sequence). The CDR3 is 13 amino acids. The CDR3, as DNA: TGCAGTGCTAGTCGAAGCGGAAATCAGCCCCAGCATTTT. This codes for CSASRSGNQPQHF.

This clonotype was detected ten times or more. The gene calls are TRBV28 and TRBJ2-2; TRBD1 is a possible D gene (5 bases). This CDR3 contains 14 residues. V was clipped by 5 bases and J by 4 bases, with 11 bases between them. Germline lookup yields CDR1 MDHEN and CDR2 SYDVKM. The CDR3 reads CASSPYRFTGELFF. The CDR3 DNA follows: TGTGCCAGCAGTCCCTACAGGTTCACCGGGGAGCTGTTTTTT.

In its sample, this clonotype was seen many times. This chain links TRBV7-9 with TRBJ1-5; tentative D call: TRBD1 (5 bases). Looked up from germline, CDR1 is SEHNR and CDR2 is FQNEAQ (reference sequence). V lost 5 bases to trimming and J lost 1 base, with 9 bases between them. CDR3 length: 14 residues. The CDR3: CASSHRGSNQPQHF. DNA of the CDR3: TGTGCCAGCAGCCACCGGGGGAGCAATCAGCCCCAGCATTTT.

This clonotype was detected only a few times. The gene calls are TRBV4-3 and TRBJ1-2; TRBD1 might be the D (5 bases). The length of the CDR3 is 14 residues. The V and J ends lost 0 bases and 8 bases respectively, with 13 bases between them. Per germline, CDR1 LGHNA and CDR2 YSLEER. Written as DNA, the CDR3 is TGCGCCAGCAGCCAAGAGGAAGGGGTTGGGGGCTACACCTTC. Translated: CASSQEEGVGGYTF.

This clonotype has a handful of counts. This chain uses TRBV3-1 with TRBJ1-5; 11 bases fit TRBD1. CDR3 length equals 17 residues. Germline trimming cut 1 base from V and 4 bases from J; bases unmatched to any gene: 6. Germline CDR1 LGHDT, CDR2 YNNKEL (reference sequence). The DNA for the CDR3 is TGTGCCAGCAGCCAAGCAGGACAGGGGGCGCGTAATCAGCCCCAGCATTTT. It codes for CASSQAGQGARNQPQHF.

A few counts support this clonotype. This chain uses TRBV28 with TRBJ1-5; D remains ambiguous. The CDR3 runs to 18 residues. Looked up from germline, CDR1 is MDHEN and CDR2 is SYDVKM. The V gene lost 5 bases and the J gene lost 0 bases, with 20 bases spanning the gap. The CDR3: CASSTGGPMGYSNQPQHF. The CDR3 DNA is TGTGCCAGCAGTACCGGAGGGCCCATGGGCTATAGCAATCAGCCCCAGCATTTT.

This clonotype was seen more than once but under ten times. The chain employs TRBV7-6 and TRBJ2-1; 8 bases map to TRBD1. Losses at the gene ends were 7 bases for V and 7 bases for J; bases not matched to a gene: 12. Germline loops: CDR1 SGHVS, CDR2 FNYEAQ. This CDR3 is built from 15 residues. The CDR3 DNA reads TGTGCCAGCACCCTCAGCAGGGGGCGGGTAAATGAGCAGTTCTTC. Translating it yields CASTLSRGRVNEQFF.

This clonotype showed up just a few times. This chain links TRBV15 with TRBJ2-3; D not resolved. Germline assignment: CDR1 LNHNV and CDR2 YYDKDF (reference sequence). The V end was cut by 7 bases, the J end by 1 base, with 9 bases between. The CDR3 loop spans 13 amino acids. The CDR3: CATTSDRTDTQYF. The CDR3 DNA reads TGTGCCACCACATCAGATCGCACAGATACGCAGTATTTT.

This clonotype was seen a few times. The V call is TRBV6-5, the J call TRBJ2-3; D possibly corresponds to TRBD2 (5 bases). Germline values: CDR1 MNHEY, CDR2 SVGAGI. V was trimmed by 2 bases and J by 2 bases, leaving 11 bases between them. This CDR3 spans 15 amino acids. The DNA for the CDR3 is TGTGCCAGCAGTTACCAAGCGGCACTCACAGATACGCAGTATTTT. Translation gives CASSYQAALTDTQYF.

The chain uses TRBV7-2 and TRBJ2-4, with D perhaps matching TRBD2 (6 bases). This CDR3 contains 16 residues. V was trimmed by 3 bases and J by 0 bases, leaving 12 bases between them. Germline V gene lookup returns CDR1 SGHTA and CDR2 FQGNSA. CDR3 nucleotide sequence: TGTGCCAGCAGCTTTGAGCGGGTCCTAGCCAAAAACATTCAGTACTTC. Translated, it gives CASSFERVLAKNIQYF. The complete variable domain, with remaining parts taken from reference TRBV7-2 and TRBJ2-4, reads GAGVSQSPSNKVTEKGKDVELRCDPISGHTALYWYRQSLGQGLEFLIYFQGNSAPDKSGLPSDRFSAERTGGSVSTLTIQRTQQEDSAVYLCASSFERVLAKNIQYFGAGTRLSVL.

This clonotype was recorded at least ten times. J is TRBJ2-4 and V is TRBV30; 8 bases are a match to TRBD1. V shed 0 bases, J shed 9 bases, and the junction held 10 bases outside the gene matches. The CDR3 has 15 amino acids. Germline CDR1 and CDR2: GTSNPN and SVGIG (reference sequence). The CDR3 here is CAWSVSLRQGTIQYF. In nucleotides, the CDR3 is TGTGCCTGGAGTGTATCCCTCCGACAGGGGACCATTCAGTACTTC.

The table lists this clonotype with a few counts. The chain uses TRBV7-2 and TRBJ2-7; 12 positions agree with TRBD2. Per germline, CDR1 SGHTA and CDR2 FQGNSA. The CDR3 sequence is 16 residues long. Trimming at V came to 1 base and at J to 6 bases, leaving 7 bases not matched to a gene. This CDR3 is CASSLGGLAGGSEQYF. In DNA form, the CDR3 reads TGTGCCAGCAGCTTAGGAGGCCTAGCGGGAGGGTCCGAGCAGTACTTC.

This clonotype was counted ten times or more. This rearrangement joins TRBV12-3 or TRBV12-4 to TRBJ1-6; unclear D gene. This CDR3 is built from 12 residues. V was shortened by 3 bases and J by 9 bases, with 6 bases between the two germline ends. CDR3 in amino acids: CASSFEGSPLHF. The CDR3 DNA reads TGTGCCAGCAGTTTTGAGGGTTCACCCCTCCACTTT.

This clonotype was observed at least ten times. V gene TRBV5-1 combines with J gene TRBJ2-7; maybe TRBD2 (6 bases). The CDR3 totals 16 residues. The germline V gene has CDR1 SGHRS and CDR2 YFSETQ. The V end lost 2 bases, the J end lost 1 base, and 16 bases lay between the germline ends. The chain's CDR3 is CASSFFGGRSSYEQYF. In DNA form, the CDR3 reads TGCGCCAGCAGCTTCTTCGGGGGTCGCTCTTCCTACGAGCAGTACTTC.

This clonotype was seen more than once but under ten times. The rearrangement uses TRBV7-9 and TRBJ2-2, with no clear D. The CDR3 loop spans 14 amino acids. Germline loops: CDR1 SEHNR, CDR2 FQNEAQ (reference sequence). Deletions cut 0 bases from V and 4 bases from J, with 6 bases between. The CDR3 here is CASSLARSTGELFF. Here the CDR3 DNA reads TGTGCCAGCAGCTTAGCAAGGTCCACCGGGGAGCTGTTTTTT. The full variable domain, with the rest looked up from reference TRBV7-9 and TRBJ2-2, is DTGVSQNPRHKITKRGQNVTFRCDPISEHNRLYWYRQTLGQGPEFLTYFQNEAQLEKSRLLSDRFSAERPKGSFSTLEIQRTEQGDSAMYLCASSLARSTGELFFGEGSRLTVL.

This CDR3 is CASSKIWRGQETQYF. CDR3 nucleotide sequence: TGTGCCAGCAGCAAAATCTGGAGGGGACAAGAGACCCAGTACTTC. V is TRBV21-1 and J is TRBJ2-5; TRBD2 is taken as the D call from the table, unchecked against the DNA. TRBV21-1 is given as a pseudogene. The CDR3 is 15 amino acids.

This clonotype showed up just a few times. The rearrangement joins TRBV10-3 to TRBJ2-1; 10 bases match TRBD2. Looked up from germline, CDR1 is ENHRY and CDR2 is SYGVKD. The CDR3 has 15 residues. V trimming: 3 bases; J trimming: 6 bases; junction bases outside the gene matches: 5. The CDR3 region is CAISEISGGSNEQFF. CDR3 nucleotide sequence: TGTGCCATCAGTGAAATTAGCGGGGGGTCCAATGAGCAGTTCTTC.